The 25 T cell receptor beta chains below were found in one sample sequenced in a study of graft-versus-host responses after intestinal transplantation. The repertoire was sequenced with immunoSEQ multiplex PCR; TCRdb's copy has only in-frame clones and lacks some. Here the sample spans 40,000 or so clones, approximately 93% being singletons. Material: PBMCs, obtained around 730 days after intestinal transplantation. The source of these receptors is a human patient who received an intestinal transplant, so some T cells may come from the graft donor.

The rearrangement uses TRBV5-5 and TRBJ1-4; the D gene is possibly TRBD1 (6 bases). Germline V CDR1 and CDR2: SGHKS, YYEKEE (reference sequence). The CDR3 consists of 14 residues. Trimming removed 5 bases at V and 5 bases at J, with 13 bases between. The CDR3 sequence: CASRPRQENEKLFF. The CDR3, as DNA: TGTGCCAGCAGACCGCGACAGGAAAATGAAAAACTGTTTTTT. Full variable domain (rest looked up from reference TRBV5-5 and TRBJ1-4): DAGVTQSPTHLIKTRGQQVTLRCSPISGHKSVSWYQQVLGQGPQFIFQYYEKEERGRGNFPDRFSARQFPNYSSELNVNALLLGDSALYLCASRPRQENEKLFFGSGTQLSVL.

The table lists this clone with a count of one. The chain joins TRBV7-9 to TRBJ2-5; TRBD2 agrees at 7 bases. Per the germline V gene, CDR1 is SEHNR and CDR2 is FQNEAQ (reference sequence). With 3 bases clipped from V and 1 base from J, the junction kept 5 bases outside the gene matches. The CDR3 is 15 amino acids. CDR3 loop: CASSFSGLGQETQYF. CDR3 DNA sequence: TGTGCCAGCAGCTTTAGCGGGTTGGGCCAAGAGACCCAGTACTTC.

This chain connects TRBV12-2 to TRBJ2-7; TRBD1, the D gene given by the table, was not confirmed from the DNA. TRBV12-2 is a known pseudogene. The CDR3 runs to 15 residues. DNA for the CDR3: TGTGCAAGTCGCCCCAGGGGACAGGAGTCCTACGAGCAGTACTTC. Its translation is CASRPRGQESYEQYF.

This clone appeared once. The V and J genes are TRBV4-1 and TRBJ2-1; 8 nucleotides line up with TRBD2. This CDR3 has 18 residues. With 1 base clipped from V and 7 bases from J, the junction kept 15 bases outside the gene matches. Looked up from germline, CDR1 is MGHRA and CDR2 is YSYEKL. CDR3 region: CASSQGVIRGGLRNEQFF. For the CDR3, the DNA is TGCGCCAGCAGCCAAGGAGTCATCCGGGGGGGCCTTCGTAATGAGCAGTTCTTC.

The CDR3 nucleotides are TGTGCCAGCAGCCCGTGGACAGGGGGTGCGGATCAGCCCCAGCATTTT. The encoded protein is CASSPWTGGADQPQHF. The chain couples TRBV5-5 to TRBJ1-5, with TRBD1 matching over 10 bases. The CDR3 is made up of 16 amino acids. Germline CDR1 reads SGHKS; CDR2 reads YYEKEE (reference sequence). V lost 4 bases, J lost 5 bases, and 9 bases stayed unmatched.

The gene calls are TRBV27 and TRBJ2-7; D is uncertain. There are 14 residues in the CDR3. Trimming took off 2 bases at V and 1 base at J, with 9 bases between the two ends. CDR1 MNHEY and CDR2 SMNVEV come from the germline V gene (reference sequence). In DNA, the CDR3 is TGTGCCAGCAGTTTACAGCCTCCTTCCTACGAGCAGTACTTC. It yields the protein CASSLQPPSYEQYF.

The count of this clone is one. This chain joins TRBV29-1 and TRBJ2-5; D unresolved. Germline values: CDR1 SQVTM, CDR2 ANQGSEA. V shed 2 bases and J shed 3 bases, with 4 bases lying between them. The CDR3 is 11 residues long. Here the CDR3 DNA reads TGCAGCGTTGAAATAAAAGAGACCCAGTACTTC. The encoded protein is CSVEIKETQYF.

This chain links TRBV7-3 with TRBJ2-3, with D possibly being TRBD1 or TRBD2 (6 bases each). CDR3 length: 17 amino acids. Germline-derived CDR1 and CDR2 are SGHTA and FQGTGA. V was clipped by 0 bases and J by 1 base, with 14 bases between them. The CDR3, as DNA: TGTGCCAGCAGCTTAACGGCCCCCGGGGGCGGCACAGATACGCAGTATTTT. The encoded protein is CASSLTAPGGGTDTQYF. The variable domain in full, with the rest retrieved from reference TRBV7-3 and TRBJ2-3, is GAGVSQTPSNKVTEKGKYVELRCDPISGHTALYWYRQSLGQGPEFLIYFQGTGAADDSGLPNDRFFAVRPEGSVSTLKIQRTERGDSAVYLCASSLTAPGGGTDTQYFGPGTRLTVL.

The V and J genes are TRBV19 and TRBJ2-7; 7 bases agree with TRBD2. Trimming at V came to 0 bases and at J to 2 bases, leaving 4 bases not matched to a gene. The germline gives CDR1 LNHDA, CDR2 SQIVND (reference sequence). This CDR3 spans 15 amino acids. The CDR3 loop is CASSIDQRGPYEQYF. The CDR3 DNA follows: TGTGCCAGTAGTATAGATCAGCGGGGACCCTACGAGCAGTACTTC.

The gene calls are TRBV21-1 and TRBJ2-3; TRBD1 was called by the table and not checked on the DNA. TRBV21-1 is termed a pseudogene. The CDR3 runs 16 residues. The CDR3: CASSKPGHQCTDTQYF. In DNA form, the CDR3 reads TGTGCCAGCAGCAAACCGGGACACCAATGCACAGATACGCAGTATTTT.

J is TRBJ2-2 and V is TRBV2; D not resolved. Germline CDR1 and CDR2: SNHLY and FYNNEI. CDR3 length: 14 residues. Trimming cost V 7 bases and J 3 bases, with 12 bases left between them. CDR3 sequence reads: CASTPLGDTGELFF. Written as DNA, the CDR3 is TGTGCCAGCACCCCCCTAGGAGACACCGGGGAGCTGTTTTTT.

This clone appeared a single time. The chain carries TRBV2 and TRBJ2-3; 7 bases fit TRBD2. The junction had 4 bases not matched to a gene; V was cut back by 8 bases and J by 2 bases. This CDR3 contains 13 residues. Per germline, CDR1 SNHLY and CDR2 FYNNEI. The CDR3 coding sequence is TGTGCCAGCGGGGGGGGTACCACAGATACGCAGTATTTT. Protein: CASGGGTTDTQYF.

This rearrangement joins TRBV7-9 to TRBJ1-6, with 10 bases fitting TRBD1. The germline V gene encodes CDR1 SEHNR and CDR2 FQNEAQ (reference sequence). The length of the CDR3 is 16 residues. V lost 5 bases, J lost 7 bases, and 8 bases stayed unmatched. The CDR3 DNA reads TGTGCCAGCAGCCCCGGACAGGGGGGGGGCAATTCACCCCTCCACTTT. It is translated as CASSPGQGGGNSPLHF.

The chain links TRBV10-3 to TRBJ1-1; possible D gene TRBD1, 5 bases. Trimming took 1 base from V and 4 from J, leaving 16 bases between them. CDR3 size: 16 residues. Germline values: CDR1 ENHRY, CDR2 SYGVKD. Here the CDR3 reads CAISEWGTRGTTEAFF. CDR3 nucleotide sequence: TGTGCCATCAGTGAGTGGGGCACGAGAGGGACCACTGAAGCTTTCTTT.

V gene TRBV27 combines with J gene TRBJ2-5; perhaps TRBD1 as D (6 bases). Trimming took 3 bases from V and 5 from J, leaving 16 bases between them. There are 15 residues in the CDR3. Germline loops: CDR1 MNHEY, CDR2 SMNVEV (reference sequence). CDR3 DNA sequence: TGTGCCAGCAGTTTGAGAAGACAGGTATTGGAGACCCAGTACTTC. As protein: CASSLRRQVLETQYF.

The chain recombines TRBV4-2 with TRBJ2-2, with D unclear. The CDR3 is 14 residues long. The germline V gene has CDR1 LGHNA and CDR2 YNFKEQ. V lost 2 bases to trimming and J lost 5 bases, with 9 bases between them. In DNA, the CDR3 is TGTGCCAGCAGCCAAATCAAAGTAACCGGGGAGCTGTTTTTT. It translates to CASSQIKVTGELFF.

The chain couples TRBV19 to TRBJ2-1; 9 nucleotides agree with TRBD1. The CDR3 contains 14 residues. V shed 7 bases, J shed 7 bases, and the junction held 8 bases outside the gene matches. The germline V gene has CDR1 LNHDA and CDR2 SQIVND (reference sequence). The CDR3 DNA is TGTGCCAGTACCAAGGACAGGGGTGGTAATGAGCAGTTCTTC. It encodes CASTKDRGGNEQFF.

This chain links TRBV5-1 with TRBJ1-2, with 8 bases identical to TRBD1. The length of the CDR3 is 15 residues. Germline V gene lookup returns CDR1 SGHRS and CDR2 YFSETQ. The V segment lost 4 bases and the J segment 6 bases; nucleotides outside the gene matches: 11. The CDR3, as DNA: TGCGCCAGCAGCCCGGAGCTGGGACAGGTAGATGGCTACACCTTC. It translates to CASSPELGQVDGYTF.

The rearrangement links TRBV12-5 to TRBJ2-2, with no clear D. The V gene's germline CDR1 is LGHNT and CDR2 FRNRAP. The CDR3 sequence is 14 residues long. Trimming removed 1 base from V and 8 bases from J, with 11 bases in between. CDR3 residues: CASGLDVTVGELFF. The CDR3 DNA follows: TGTGCTAGTGGTTTGGACGTGACTGTTGGGGAGCTGTTTTTT. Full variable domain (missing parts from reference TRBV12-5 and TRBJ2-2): DARVTQTPRHKVTEMGQEVTMRCQPILGHNTVFWYRQTMMQGLELLAYFRNRAPLDDSGMPKDRFSAEMPDATLATLKIQPSEPRDSAVYFCASGLDVTVGELFFGEGSRLTVL.

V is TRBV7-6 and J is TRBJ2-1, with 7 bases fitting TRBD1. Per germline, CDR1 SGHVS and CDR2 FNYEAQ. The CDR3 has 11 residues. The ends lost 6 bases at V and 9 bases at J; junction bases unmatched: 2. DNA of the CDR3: TGTGCCAGCAGGACAGGGAGTGAGCAGTTCTTC. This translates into CASRTGSEQFF.

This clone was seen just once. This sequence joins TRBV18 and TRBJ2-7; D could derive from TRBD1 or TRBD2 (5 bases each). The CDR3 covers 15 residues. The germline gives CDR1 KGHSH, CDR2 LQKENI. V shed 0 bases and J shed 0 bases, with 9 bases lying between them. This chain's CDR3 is CASSPPAGSSYEQYF. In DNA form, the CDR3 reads TGTGCCAGCTCACCACCGGCAGGGAGCTCCTACGAGCAGTACTTC.

In DNA, the CDR3 is TGTGCCAGCAGCCGCTCCGGGACAGATACGCAGTATTTT. Encoded protein: CASSRSGTDTQYF. The rearrangement joins TRBV13 to TRBJ2-3; no clear D gene. The CDR3 loop spans 13 amino acids. Trimming took off 5 bases at V and 3 bases at J, with 9 bases between the two ends. Germline-derived CDR1 and CDR2 are PRHDT and FYEKMQ (reference sequence).

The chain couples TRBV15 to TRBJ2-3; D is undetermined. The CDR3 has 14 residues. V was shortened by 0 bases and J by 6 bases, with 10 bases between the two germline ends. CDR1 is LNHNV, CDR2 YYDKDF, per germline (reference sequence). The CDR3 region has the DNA TGTGCCACCAGCAGAGATATTATTTCCGATACGCAGTATTTT. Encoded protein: CATSRDIISDTQYF.

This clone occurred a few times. The CDR3 sequence is CASSEGYEQYF. CDR3 coding DNA: TGCGCCAGCAGTGAGGGCTACGAGCAGTACTTC. This chain joins TRBV10-2 and TRBJ2-7; D not certain. The germline CDR1 and CDR2 sequences are WSHSY and SAAADI. The V gene lost 2 bases and the J gene lost 3 bases, with 2 bases spanning the gap. This CDR3 is built from 11 residues.

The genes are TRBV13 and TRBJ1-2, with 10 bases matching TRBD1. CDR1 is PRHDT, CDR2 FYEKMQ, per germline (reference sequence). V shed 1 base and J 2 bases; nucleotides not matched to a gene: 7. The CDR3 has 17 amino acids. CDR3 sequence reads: CASSLVSVGQGNYGYTF. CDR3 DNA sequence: TGTGCCAGCAGCTTAGTTAGCGTGGGACAGGGGAACTATGGCTACACCTTC.